This T cell receptor beta chain was sequenced in a study of control samples from healthy donors and cancer patients. Measured with immunoSEQ multiplex PCR; TCRdb has only the in-frame clones, and not every one. Of some 140,000 clones in the sample, roughly 89% are singletons; the top ten hold approximately 11%. CDR3 size: 18 residues. The germline V gene encodes CDR1 MDHEN and CDR2 SYDVKM. V lost 5 bases, J lost 0 bases, and 10 bases stayed unmatched. The TCR sequence derives from a man aged 25-45 years in good health. The sequenced sample was blood. The J gene is TRBJ2-4, the V gene TRBV28; TRBD2 agrees at 10 bases. The chain's CDR3 is CASSPGLARRLAKNIQYF. The CDR3 region has the DNA TGTGCCAGCAGTCCGGGACTAGCGAGACGACTAGCCAAAAACATTCAGTACTTC.